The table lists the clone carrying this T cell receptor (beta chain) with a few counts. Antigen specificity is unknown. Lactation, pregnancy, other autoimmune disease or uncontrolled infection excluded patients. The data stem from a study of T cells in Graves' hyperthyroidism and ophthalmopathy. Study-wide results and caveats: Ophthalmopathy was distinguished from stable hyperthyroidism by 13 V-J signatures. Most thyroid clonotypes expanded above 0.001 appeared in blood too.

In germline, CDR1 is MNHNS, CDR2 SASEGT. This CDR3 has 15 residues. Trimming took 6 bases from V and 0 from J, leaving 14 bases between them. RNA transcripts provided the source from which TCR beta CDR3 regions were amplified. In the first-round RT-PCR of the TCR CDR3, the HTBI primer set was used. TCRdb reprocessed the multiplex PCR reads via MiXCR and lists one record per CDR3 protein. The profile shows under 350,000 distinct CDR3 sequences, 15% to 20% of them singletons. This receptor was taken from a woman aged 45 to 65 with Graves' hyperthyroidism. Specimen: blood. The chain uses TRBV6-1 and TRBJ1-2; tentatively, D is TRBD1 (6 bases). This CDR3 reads CASSGADSANYGYTF. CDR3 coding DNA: TGTGCCAGCAGCGGGGCGGACAGCGCTAACTATGGCTACACCTTC.